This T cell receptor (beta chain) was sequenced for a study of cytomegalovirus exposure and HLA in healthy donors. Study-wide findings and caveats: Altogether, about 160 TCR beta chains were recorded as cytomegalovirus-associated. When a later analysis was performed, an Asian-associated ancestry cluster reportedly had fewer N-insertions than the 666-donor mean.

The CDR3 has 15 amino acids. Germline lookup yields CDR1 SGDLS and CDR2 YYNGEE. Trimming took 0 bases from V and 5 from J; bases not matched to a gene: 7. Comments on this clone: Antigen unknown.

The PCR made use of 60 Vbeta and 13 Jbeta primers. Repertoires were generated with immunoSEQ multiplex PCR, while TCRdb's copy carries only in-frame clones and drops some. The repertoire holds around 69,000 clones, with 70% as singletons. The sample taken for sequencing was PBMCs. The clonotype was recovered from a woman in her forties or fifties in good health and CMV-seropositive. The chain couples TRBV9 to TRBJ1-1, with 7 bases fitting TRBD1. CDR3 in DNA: TGTGCCAGCAGCGTAGGGTTAGGGGGCTATACTGAAGCTTTCTTT. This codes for CASSVGLGGYTEAFF.